This is a list of T cell receptor beta chains from one sample in a study of beta chain features in type 1 diabetes. The assay was immunoSEQ multiplex PCR, and TCRdb's table has in-frame clones only and misses some. The data show under 300,000 clones, with 8% seen just once and approximately 0.99% held by the top ten. Source material: central memory CD4+ T cells from blood. These receptors came from a woman aged 18-29 years in good health. Each CDR3 is given with its conserved first and last residue. D genes are given only for firm matches. Clone size is stated in some rows and not others, as once, few, many or a class when expanded.

-	TRBJ2-5	-	TRBV7-7	TGTGCCAGCAGCTTAGCTGGGGGACAAGAGACCCAGTACTTC	CASSLAGGQETQYF
-	TRBJ1-1	many	TRBV18	TGTGCCAGCTCACAGGGTATGAACACTGAAGCTTTCTTT	CASSQGMNTEAFF
-	TRBJ1-5	-	TRBV18	TGTGCCAGCTCACCAGGGAGGGATCTCAATCAGCCCCAGCATTTT	CASSPGRDLNQPQHF
-	TRBJ2-1	few	TRBV18	TGTGCCAGCTCACCCACCGGGGGAGCGGACCATGAGCAGTTCTTC	CASSPTGGADHEQFF
-	TRBJ2-7	many	TRBV11-2	TGTGCCAGTAAGCTGACAGCTACTAAGGACGAGCAGTACTTC	CASKLTATKDEQYF
-	TRBJ1-3	few	TRBV29-1	TGCAGCGGAGCGGGGGCACAAGGAAACACCATATATTTT	CSGAGAQGNTIYF
-	TRBJ2-5	once	TRBV7-9	TGTGCCAGCAGCTTAGTATCGGAGACCCAGTACTTC	CASSLVSETQYF
-	TRBJ2-3	few	TRBV27	TGTGCCAGCAGTTTGGGGGTTAGCACAGATACGCAGTATTTT	CASSLGVSTDTQYF
-	TRBJ1-3	-	TRBV12-5	TGTGCTAGTGGACAAAAGGACGTCACCATATATTTT	CASGQKDVTIYF
TRBD1	TRBJ2-7	few	TRBV27	TGTGCCAGCAGTTTACCACAGGGGTTCCCTTCCCACGAGCAGTACTTC	CASSLPQGFPSHEQYF
-	TRBJ1-2	few	TRBV29-1	TGCAGCGTTGAAGAAAGGGTTGACGGCTACACCTTC	CSVEERVDGYTF
-	TRBJ1-2	many	TRBV19	TGTGCCACCCAGGGACCCAGCTTCGGCTACACCTTC	CATQGPSFGYTF
TRBD1	TRBJ1-1	-	TRBV6-5	TGTGCCAGCAGTTACGGGGGACAGAGGAACACTGAAGCTTTCTTT	CASSYGGQRNTEAFF
-	TRBJ2-3	few	TRBV12-5	TGTGCTAGTGGTTCAGGGAGTACGCAGTATTTT	CASGSGSTQYF
TRBD2	TRBJ2-4	few	TRBV30	TGTGCCACACGGGACGGGGGGACCAAAAACATTCAGTACTTC	CATRDGGTKNIQYF
TRBD1	TRBJ1-5	-	TRBV18	TGTGCCAGCTCTCAGGGGACAGAAAATCAGCCCCAGCATTTT	CASSQGTENQPQHF
TRBD2	TRBJ2-5	many	TRBV30	TGTGCCTGGACTAGCGGGTACCAAGAGACCCAGTACTTC	CAWTSGYQETQYF
TRBD1	TRBJ1-2	-	TRBV28	TGTGCCAGCACCGACAGGGTGGGCGGCTACACCTTC	CASTDRVGGYTF
-	TRBJ2-5	few	TRBV11-3	TGTGCCAGCAGCTTATACCGGTCGGACTTGAAGGGCCCGAAGCAAGAGACCCAGTACTTC	CASSLYRSDLKGPKQETQYF
-	TRBJ1-1	few	TRBV7-9	TGTGCCAGCAGCTTCGTGGCAGGAAAAGGGGCGGGGGTAGCTTTCTTT	CASSFVAGKGAGVAFF
-	TRBJ1-5	many	TRBV5-4	TGCGCCAGCAGCCCACAGCCTTGGAGCAATCAGCCCCAGCATTTT	CASSPQPWSNQPQHF
TRBD1	TRBJ1-2	-	TRBV5-4	TGTGCCAGCAGGGACAGGGCCTCCAATACCTATGGCTACACCTTC	CASRDRASNTYGYTF
TRBD2	TRBJ2-3	-	TRBV28	TGTGCCAGCATTAACGGGGGGGCAGGCACAGATACGCAGTATTTT	CASINGGAGTDTQYF
-	TRBJ1-2	-	TRBV4-1	TGCGCCAGCAGCCAATTAAGCACCAGCAACTATGGCTACACCTTC	CASSQLSTSNYGYTF
-	TRBJ2-3	-	TRBV4-3	TGCGCCAGCAGCCAAGATCGCGGAGATACGCAGTATTTT	CASSQDRGDTQYF
TRBD1	TRBJ2-2	many	TRBV14	TGTGCCAGCAGCCAAGCCCAGGGGGCGTATCCGAACACCGGGGAGCTGTTTTTT	CASSQAQGAYPNTGELFF
TRBD2	TRBJ2-3	-	TRBV4-3	TGCGCCAGCAGCCAAGATCAGGCTTCTCCCGGGGGGGATACGCAGTATTTT	CASSQDQASPGGDTQYF
-	TRBJ1-4	few	TRBV7-8	TGTGCCAGCAGCCTCTTTACCGTACCAGGGTTTGGGGAAAAACTGTTTTTT	CASSLFTVPGFGEKLFF
TRBD2	TRBJ2-2	-	TRBV18	TGTGCCAGCTCGAGAACCGGGGGGAGCACCGGGGAGCTGTTTTTT	CASSRTGGSTGELFF
TRBD2	TRBJ2-7	many	TRBV29-1	TGCAGCGCTGGGACTAGCGGGAGGAACTACGAGCAGTACTTC	CSAGTSGRNYEQYF
-	TRBJ2-1	few	TRBV18	TGTGCCAGCTCACCGTCACAGAGCTCCTACAATGAGCAGTTCTTC	CASSPSQSSYNEQFF
-	TRBJ1-2	few	TRBV19	TGTGCCAGCTGGACAGACTATGGCTACACCTTC	CASWTDYGYTF
-	TRBJ2-3	-	TRBV7-8	TGTGCCAGCAGTCGTGGACGAGGGTCTAGCACAGATACGCAGTATTTT	CASSRGRGSSTDTQYF